The 3 T cell receptor beta chains in this list originate from one sample, sequenced in a study of shared clonotypes between healthy human individuals. Naive CD8 cells were CD45RO-negative, positively selected for CCR7, excluding terminally differentiated effector memory CD45RA+ cells. Some clones are missing from TCRdb's copy, which holds only in-frame ones; the method was immunoSEQ multiplex PCR. The sample yields roughly 590,000 clones, roughly 95% seen once. Sequenced input: naive CD8+ T cells sorted from blood. These receptors all come from a woman aged 25 to 39 in good health.

The chain joins TRBV28 to TRBJ2-3; D is unclear. CDR1 MDHEN and CDR2 SYDVKM come from the germline V gene. The CDR3 runs 16 residues. The V gene lost 3 bases and the J gene lost 0 bases, with 13 bases spanning the gap. The CDR3 here is CASSFFADPSTDTQYF. In nucleotides, the CDR3 is TGTGCCAGCAGTTTTTTTGCAGACCCTAGCACAGATACGCAGTATTTT.

The V and J genes are TRBV7-9 and TRBJ2-7; D ambiguous. V lost 1 base, J lost 3 bases, and 10 bases lay in between. The CDR3 sequence is 14 residues long. Germline V lookup: CDR1 SEHNR, CDR2 FQNEAQ (reference sequence). CDR3 sequence (DNA): TGTGCCAGCAGCTTAGGAGGCCCTTACTACGAGCAGTACTTC. This sequence encodes CASSLGGPYYEQYF.

The J gene is TRBJ2-2, the V gene TRBV18; TRBD2 aligns across 8 bases. Trimming removed 3 bases from V and 6 bases from J; junction bases left unmatched: 9. Germline-derived CDR1 and CDR2 are KGHSH and LQKENI. The CDR3 spans 16 residues. In nucleotides, the CDR3 is TGTGCCAGCTCACCCGTAGCGGGAAGTTTCCCCGGGGAGCTGTTTTTT. As protein: CASSPVAGSFPGELFF.